Sequencing of this T cell receptor (beta chain) was carried out in a study of graft-versus-host responses after intestinal transplantation. Overall study context: Isolated intestinal, liver-intestinal, or multivisceral transplants were what recipients had. Following induction with anti-thymocyte globulin, all recipients were given tacrolimus and steroids for approximately 3 years.

Sequencing was performed with immunoSEQ multiplex PCR; in TCRdb, only in-frame clones are kept and a portion is missing. The table has about 14,000 clones, about a third seen once; the top ten hold less than 2.5%. The study, taken as a whole, reports: Among recipient marrow samples, GvH clones were found; some appeared first in ileum or blood.

This clone has only a few counts. Co-plated with around 200,000 CFSE-labeled responder cells were around 200,000 irradiated, violet-dye-labeled stimulator cells. Proliferating responders of the CD3+CD4+ and CD3+CD8+ phenotypes with low CFSE were sorted after the reaction. Germline CDR1 is SGHAT and CDR2 is FQNNGV. Trimming removed 5 bases at V and 8 bases at J, with 9 bases between. The CDR3 covers 11 residues. The clonotype comes from a human patient who received an intestinal transplant. This chain joins TRBV11-2 and TRBJ1-1; a possible D gene is TRBD1 (6 bases). The sample consisted of alloreactive CD8+ T cells from a mixed lymphocyte reaction culture, taken before intestinal transplant. The sample's subset: CFSE-low proliferating T cells sorted from approximately 6-day pre-transplant mixed lymphocyte reaction (GvH or HvG direction). This CDR3 is CASSLGQEAFF. CDR3 coding DNA: TGTGCCAGCAGCCTGGGACAAGAAGCTTTCTTT.